These 19 T cell receptor beta chains were sequenced from one sample in a study of T-cell memory formation after mild COVID-19. TCRdb independently ran MiXCR on the 5' RACE reads; one entry per CDR3 protein. Among 95,000 to 110,000 distinct CDR3 sequences listed, roughly an eighth were seen once. Material: PBMCs or a T cell subset sorted from them (not recorded which). The source of these receptors is a man aged 18 to 29 who had mild COVID-19 (a few samples of this study predate the infection). Cell type and time point are not known.

Only a few counts were recorded for this clonotype. The gene calls are TRBV29-1 and TRBJ2-7, with 10 bases identical to TRBD1. This CDR3 has 13 residues. V dropped 4 bases and J dropped 7; count of bases not matched to a gene: 7. Germline values: CDR1 SQVTM, CDR2 ANQGSEA. The CDR3 region has the DNA TGCAGCGTTGGCGGGACAGGGGTTGGAGAGCAGTACTTC. It encodes CSVGGTGVGEQYF.

This clonotype appeared a few times. The V call is TRBV5-1, the J call TRBJ1-4; perhaps TRBD1 as D (5 bases). With 4 bases removed from V and 10 bases from J, the gap between germline ends came to 23 bases. Per the germline V gene, CDR1 is SGHRS and CDR2 is YFSETQ. The CDR3 is 16 residues long. The CDR3 protein is CASSLRDGFNEGKLFF. In nucleotides, the CDR3 is TGCGCCAGCAGCCTAAGGGACGGATTTAATGAAGGAAAACTGTTTTTT.

The V gene is TRBV7-9, the J gene TRBJ1-5; TRBD1 aligns across 7 bases. From germline, CDR1 is SEHNR and CDR2 FQNEAQ (reference sequence). Losses at the gene ends were 1 base for V and 2 bases for J; bases not matched to a gene: 2. This CDR3 is built from 15 residues. The CDR3 bases are TGTGCCAGCAGCTTAGGGACAGGAGGCAATCAGCCCCAGCATTTT. Protein sequence: CASSLGTGGNQPQHF.

This clonotype was detected only a few times. The J gene is TRBJ2-3, the V gene TRBV20-1, with D tentatively TRBD1 (5 bases). V was clipped by 5 bases and J by 5 bases, with 17 bases between them. Germline loops: CDR1 DFQATT, CDR2 SNEGSKA (reference sequence). The CDR3 is 14 amino acids. CDR3 bases: TGCAGTGCTCCCCACAGGACGGGCGGAGATACGCAGTATTTT. Amino acids: CSAPHRTGGDTQYF.

This chain links TRBV6-2 or TRBV6-3 with TRBJ1-1; D remains ambiguous. The germline V gene encodes CDR1 MNHEY and CDR2 SVGEGT. The V end was cut by 5 bases, the J end by 4 bases, with 5 bases between. The CDR3 sequence is 11 residues long. The CDR3 loop reads CASSISTEAFF. The CDR3 DNA follows: TGTGCCAGCAGTATCAGCACTGAAGCTTTCTTT.

The chain employs TRBV27 and TRBJ2-2; the D is unclear. CDR3 size: 13 residues. V shed 0 bases and J shed 7 bases, with 6 bases lying between them. Germline V gene data show CDR1 as MNHEY and CDR2 as SMNVEV (reference sequence). The CDR3 DNA follows: TGTGCCAGCAGTTTATCCAACTACGGGGAGCTGTTTTTT. This sequence encodes CASSLSNYGELFF.

The chain couples TRBV6-2 or TRBV6-3 to TRBJ2-1; 7 nucleotides match TRBD2. The CDR3 consists of 15 residues. Per germline, CDR1 MNHEY and CDR2 SVGEGT. Germline trimming cut 2 bases from V and 3 bases from J; bases unmatched to any gene: 4. In DNA form, the CDR3 reads TGTGCCAGCAGTTACCGGGGGGACTACTACAATGAGCAGTTCTTC. It yields the protein CASSYRGDYYNEQFF.

The table lists this clonotype with a few counts. The genes are TRBV11-2 and TRBJ2-5; D is undetermined. The CDR3 is 13 amino acids. In germline, CDR1 is SGHAT, CDR2 FQNNGV. Trimming took 3 bases from V and 2 from J, leaving 7 bases between them. CDR3 coding DNA: TGTGCCAGCAGCTTGATGTGGCAAGAGACCCAGTACTTC. Encoded protein: CASSLMWQETQYF.

CDR3 loop: CASSHRQNTEAFF. The CDR3 DNA sequence: TGTGCCAGCAGCCACCGCCAGAACACTGAAGCTTTCTTT. This rearrangement joins TRBV6-6 to TRBJ1-1; unclear D gene. Germline CDR1 and CDR2: MNHNY and SVGAGI (reference sequence). V lost 6 bases to trimming and J lost 1 base, with 9 bases between them. CDR3 length: 13 residues.

This clonotype was detected only a few times. The rearrangement uses TRBV28 and TRBJ2-1, with a weak D call TRBD1 (6 bases). CDR1 and CDR2 from the germline V gene are MDHEN and SYDVKM. This CDR3 comprises 16 residues. V was trimmed by 4 bases and J by 6 bases, leaving 19 bases between them. The CDR3 DNA is TGTGCCAGCAGTTACCTCCAGGGGAGCCCCCTCAATGAGCAGTTCTTC. Encoded protein: CASSYLQGSPLNEQFF.

This clonotype has only a few counts. The chain couples TRBV4-2 to TRBJ1-2; 11 bases fit TRBD1. V lost 2 bases to trimming and J lost 5 bases; unmatched junction nucleotides: 13. The CDR3 covers 18 residues. CDR1 and CDR2 from the germline V gene are LGHNA and YNFKEQ. This CDR3 reads CASSQLLNGGQGVYGYTF. CDR3 nucleotide sequence: TGTGCCAGCAGCCAACTACTCAACGGGGGACAGGGGGTGTATGGCTACACCTTC.

The rearrangement uses TRBV9 and TRBJ1-2, with D perhaps TRBD1 (5 bases). With 2 bases removed from V and 10 bases from J, the gap between germline ends came to 15 bases. Germline CDR1 and CDR2: SGDLS and YYNGEE. CDR3 length: 13 amino acids. The CDR3 DNA reads as TGTGCCAGCAGCGTGGGGCCGATCCAGGACTACACCTTC. It is translated as CASSVGPIQDYTF.

The chain recombines TRBV29-1 with TRBJ2-7, with 8 bases lining up with TRBD1. CDR3 length: 13 residues. After removal of 5 bases from V and 9 bases from J, the junction contained 12 bases not matched to a gene. CDR1 and CDR2 from the germline V gene are SQVTM and ANQGSEA. The CDR3 reads CSVQGVQGVWQYF. Written as DNA, the CDR3 is TGCAGCGTTCAAGGGGTACAGGGGGTTTGGCAGTACTTC.

The chain couples TRBV5-6 to TRBJ1-2, with D uncertain. This CDR3 region has 14 residues. The V and J ends lost 0 bases and 7 bases respectively, with 13 bases between them. Germline V gene sequence: CDR1 SGHDT, CDR2 YYEEEE. CDR3 residues: CASSLALGIRGYTF. In DNA, the CDR3 is TGTGCCAGCAGCTTGGCTCTCGGGATTCGTGGCTACACCTTC.

This clonotype was found a few times. This chain connects TRBV4-1 to TRBJ2-7; D possibly corresponds to TRBD1 (6 bases). V shed 0 bases and J shed 7 bases, with 16 bases lying between them. The CDR3 sequence is 15 residues long. Germline V CDR1 and CDR2: MGHRA, YSYEKL. The CDR3 reads CASSQEDRRLGEQYF. The CDR3 coding sequence is TGCGCCAGCAGCCAAGAAGACAGGAGGCTGGGGGAGCAGTACTTC.

This sequence joins TRBV19 and TRBJ1-1; 7 bases align to TRBD1. This CDR3 is built from 14 residues. Germline V gives CDR1 LNHDA, CDR2 SQIVND (reference sequence). The trim removed 5 bases at V and 6 bases at J, leaving 9 bases unmatched. The CDR3 loop is CASSPTTGTAEAFF. For the CDR3, the DNA is TGTGCCAGTAGTCCAACAACAGGGACAGCTGAAGCTTTCTTT.

This clonotype was found many times. The chain uses TRBV4-2 and TRBJ2-7; TRBD1 aligns across 9 bases. This CDR3 has 14 residues. In germline, CDR1 is LGHNA, CDR2 YNFKEQ. V was pared by 4 bases and J by 2 bases, with 3 bases of the junction left unmatched. This chain's CDR3 is CASSLWTGAYEQYF. The CDR3 DNA is TGTGCCAGCAGCCTTTGGACAGGGGCCTACGAGCAGTACTTC.

This clonotype has a handful of counts. The chain is built from TRBV4-1 and TRBJ2-1, with D unclear. The length of the CDR3 is 14 residues. CDR1 is MGHRA and CDR2 is YSYEKL in the germline V gene. The V gene lost 4 bases and the J gene lost 7 bases, with 14 bases spanning the gap. Here the CDR3 reads CASSPIRLGNEQFF. The CDR3 coding sequence is TGCGCCAGCAGCCCTATACGACTGGGGAATGAGCAGTTCTTC.

This clonotype was observed a handful of times. This chain connects TRBV5-1 to TRBJ2-1; 7 positions match TRBD2. Per the germline V gene, CDR1 is SGHRS and CDR2 is YFSETQ. The V and J ends lost 7 bases and 7 bases, in that order; junction bases with no gene match: 11. This CDR3 has 14 amino acids. DNA of the CDR3: TGCGCCAGCTTAGACTTTACCGGGGGGAATGAGCAGTTCTTC. This sequence encodes CASLDFTGGNEQFF.